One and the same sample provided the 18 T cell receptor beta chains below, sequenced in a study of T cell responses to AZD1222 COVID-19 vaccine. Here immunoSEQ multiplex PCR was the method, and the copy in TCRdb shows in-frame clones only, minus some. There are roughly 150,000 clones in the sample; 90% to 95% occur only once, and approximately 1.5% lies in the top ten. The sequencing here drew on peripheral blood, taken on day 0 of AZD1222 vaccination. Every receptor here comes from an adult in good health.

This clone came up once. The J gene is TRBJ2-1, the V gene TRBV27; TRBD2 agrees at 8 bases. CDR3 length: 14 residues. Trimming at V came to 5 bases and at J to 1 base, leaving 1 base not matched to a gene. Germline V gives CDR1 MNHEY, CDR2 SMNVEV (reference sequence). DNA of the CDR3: TGTGCCAGCAGTAGCGGGAGTTCCTACAATGAGCAGTTCTTC. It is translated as CASSSGSSYNEQFF.

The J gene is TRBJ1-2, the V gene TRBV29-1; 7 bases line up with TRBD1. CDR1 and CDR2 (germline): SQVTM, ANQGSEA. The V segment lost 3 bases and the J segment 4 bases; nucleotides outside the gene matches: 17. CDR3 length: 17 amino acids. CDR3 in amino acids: CSVDENSEGARGYGYTF. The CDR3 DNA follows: TGCAGCGTTGATGAGAATTCGGAGGGGGCGCGAGGCTATGGCTACACCTTC.

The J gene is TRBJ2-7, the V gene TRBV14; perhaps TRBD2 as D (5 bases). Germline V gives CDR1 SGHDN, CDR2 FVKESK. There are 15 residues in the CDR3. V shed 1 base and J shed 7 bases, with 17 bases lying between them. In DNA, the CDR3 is TGTGCCAGCAGCCAAGTTTTGGCGGCCCCGGGGGAGCAGTACTTC. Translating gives CASSQVLAAPGEQYF.

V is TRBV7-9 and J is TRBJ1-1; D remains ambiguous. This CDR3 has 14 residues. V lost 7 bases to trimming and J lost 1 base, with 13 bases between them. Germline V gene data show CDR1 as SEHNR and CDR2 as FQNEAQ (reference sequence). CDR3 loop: CASTFASTNTEAFF. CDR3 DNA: TGTGCCAGCACATTCGCCAGCACGAACACTGAAGCTTTCTTT.

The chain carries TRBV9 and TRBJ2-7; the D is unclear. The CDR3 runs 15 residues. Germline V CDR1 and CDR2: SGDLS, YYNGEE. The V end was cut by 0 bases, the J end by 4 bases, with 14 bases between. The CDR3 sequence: CASSVAEGSFYEQYF. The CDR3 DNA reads TGTGCCAGCAGCGTAGCTGAAGGCTCCTTTTACGAGCAGTACTTC.

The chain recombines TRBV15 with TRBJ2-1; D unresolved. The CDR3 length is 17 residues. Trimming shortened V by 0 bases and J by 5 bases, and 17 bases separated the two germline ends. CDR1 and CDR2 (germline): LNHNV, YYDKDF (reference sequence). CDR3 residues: CATSRDVGGQPNNEQFF. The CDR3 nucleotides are TGTGCCACCAGCAGAGATGTGGGCGGCCAACCGAACAATGAGCAGTTCTTC.

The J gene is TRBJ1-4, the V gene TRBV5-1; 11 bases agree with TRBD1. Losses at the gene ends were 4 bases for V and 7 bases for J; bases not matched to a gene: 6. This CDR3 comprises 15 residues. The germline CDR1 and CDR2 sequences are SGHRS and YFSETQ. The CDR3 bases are TGCGCCAGCAGCACCTCCGGGACAGGGGGTGAAAAACTGTTTTTT. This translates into CASSTSGTGGEKLFF. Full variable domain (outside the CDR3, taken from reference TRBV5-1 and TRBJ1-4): KAGVTQTPRYLIKTRGQQVTLSCSPISGHRSVSWYQQTPGQGLQFLFEYFSETQRNKGNFPGRFSGRQFSNSRSEMNVSTLELGDSALYLCASSTSGTGGEKLFFGSGTQLSVL.

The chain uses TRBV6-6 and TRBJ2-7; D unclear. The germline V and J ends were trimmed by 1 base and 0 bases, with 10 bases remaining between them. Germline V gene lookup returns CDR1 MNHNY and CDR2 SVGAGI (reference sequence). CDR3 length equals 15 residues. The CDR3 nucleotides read TGTGCCAGCAGTTACTTGCAGGTCCCCTCCTACGAGCAGTACTTC. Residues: CASSYLQVPSYEQYF.

The CDR3 reads CASSLVGGQGYETQYF. CDR3 nucleotide sequence: TGTGCCAGCAGCTTAGTAGGAGGGCAGGGCTACGAGACCCAGTACTTC. V and J are TRBV7-2 and TRBJ2-5; D might be TRBD2 (6 bases). Trimming removed 1 base at V and 5 bases at J, with 17 bases between. Per the germline V gene, CDR1 is SGHTA and CDR2 is FQGNSA. This CDR3 has 16 residues. The full variable domain, completed using reference TRBV7-2 and TRBJ2-5, is GAGVSQSPSNKVTEKGKDVELRCDPISGHTALYWYRQSLGQGLEFLIYFQGNSAPDKSGLPSDRFSAERTGGSVSTLTIQRTQQEDSAVYLCASSLVGGQGYETQYFGPGTRLLVL.

CDR3 DNA sequence: TGTGCCAGCAGCCAAGAAGACACGGACGGGAGGGACACCTTC. Its protein product is CASSQEDTDGRDTF. The rearrangement uses TRBV4-2 and TRBJ1-2; D is undetermined. Germline assignment: CDR1 LGHNA and CDR2 YNFKEQ. Trimming took 0 bases from V and 12 from J, leaving 17 bases between them. The length of the CDR3 is 14 residues.

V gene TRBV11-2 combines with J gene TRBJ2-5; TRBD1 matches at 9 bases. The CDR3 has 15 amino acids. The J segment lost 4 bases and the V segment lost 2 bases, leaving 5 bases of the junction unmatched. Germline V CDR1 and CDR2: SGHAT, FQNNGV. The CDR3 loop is CASSLLGTGRETQYF. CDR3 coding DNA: TGTGCCAGCAGCTTACTCGGGACAGGGAGAGAGACCCAGTACTTC.

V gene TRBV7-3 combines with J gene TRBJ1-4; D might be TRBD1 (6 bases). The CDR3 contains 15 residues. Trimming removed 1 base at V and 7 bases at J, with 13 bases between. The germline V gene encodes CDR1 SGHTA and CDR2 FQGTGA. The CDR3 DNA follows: TGTGCCAGCAGCTTAAAGAACAGGGTAGTTGAAAAACTGTTTTTT. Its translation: CASSLKNRVVEKLFF.

CDR3 sequence: CASSLDGREQETQYF. In DNA, the CDR3 is TGTGCCAGCAGCTTAGATGGTCGAGAACAAGAGACCCAGTACTTC. The chain joins TRBV11-3 to TRBJ2-5; D is unresolved. The germline V and J ends were trimmed by 0 bases and 2 bases, with 10 bases remaining between them. From germline, CDR1 is SGHNT and CDR2 YENEEA. The CDR3 runs to 15 residues.

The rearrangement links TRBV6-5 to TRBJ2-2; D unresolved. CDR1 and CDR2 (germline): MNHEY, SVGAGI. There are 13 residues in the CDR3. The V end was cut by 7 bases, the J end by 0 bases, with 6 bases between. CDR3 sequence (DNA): TGTGCCAGCACTCCCGCGAACACCGGGGAGCTGTTTTTT. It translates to CASTPANTGELFF.

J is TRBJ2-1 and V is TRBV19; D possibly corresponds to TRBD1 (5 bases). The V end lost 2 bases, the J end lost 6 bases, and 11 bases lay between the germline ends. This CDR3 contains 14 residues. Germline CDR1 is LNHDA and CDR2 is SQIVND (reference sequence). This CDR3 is CASSIRTHPNEQFF. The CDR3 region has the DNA TGTGCCAGTAGTATAAGGACACATCCCAATGAGCAGTTCTTC.

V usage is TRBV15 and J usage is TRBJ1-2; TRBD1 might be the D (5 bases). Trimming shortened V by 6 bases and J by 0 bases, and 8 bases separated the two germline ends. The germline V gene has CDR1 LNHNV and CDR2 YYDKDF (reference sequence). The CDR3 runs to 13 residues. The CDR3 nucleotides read TGTGCCACCAGGGGGGGGGCTAACTATGGCTACACCTTC. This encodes CATRGGANYGYTF.

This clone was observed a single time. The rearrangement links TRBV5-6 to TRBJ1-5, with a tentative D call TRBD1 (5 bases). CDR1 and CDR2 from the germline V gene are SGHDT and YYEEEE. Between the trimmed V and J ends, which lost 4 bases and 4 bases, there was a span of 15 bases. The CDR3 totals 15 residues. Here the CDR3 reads CASSLQWGENQPQHF. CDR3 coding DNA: TGTGCCAGCAGCCTGCAATGGGGGGAAAATCAGCCCCAGCATTTT.

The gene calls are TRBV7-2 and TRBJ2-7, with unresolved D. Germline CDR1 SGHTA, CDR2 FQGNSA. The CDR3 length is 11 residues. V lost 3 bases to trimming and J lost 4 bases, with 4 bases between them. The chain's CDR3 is CASSFVYEQYF. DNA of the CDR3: TGTGCCAGCAGCTTCGTTTACGAGCAGTACTTC.